Following are 30 T cell receptor beta chains from one sample sequenced in a study of read filtering for tumor transcriptome and immune sequencing. This library used approximately 370 ng RNA and molecular barcoded adaptors spanning alpha/delta and beta/gamma chains. TCRdb recomputed calls from the reads with MiXCR, one row per CDR3 protein. The sample carries 90,000 or so distinct CDR3 sequences, 20% to 25% recorded once. Sequencing was carried out using a population of CD138-negative cells sorted from bone marrow. The receptors originated from a donor at least 40 years old with multiple myeloma.

The table lists this clonotype with many counts. The rearrangement uses TRBV2 and TRBJ2-5; tentatively, D is TRBD1 or TRBD2 (6 bases each). The CDR3 is 17 amino acids. The V and J ends lost 3 bases and 0 bases respectively, with 17 bases between them. CDR1 SNHLY and CDR2 FYNNEI come from the germline V gene. CDR3 region: CASSDGGHLMYQETQYF. In DNA, the CDR3 is TGTGCCAGCAGTGACGGGGGCCATTTAATGTACCAAGAGACCCAGTACTTC.

This clonotype was observed many times. The chain is built from TRBV24-1 and TRBJ2-1; D gene ambiguous. Germline V CDR1 and CDR2: KGHDR, SFDVKD. The V end was cut by 5 bases, the J end by 2 bases, with 15 bases between. The CDR3 loop spans 16 amino acids. The CDR3: CATSGKNPGTYNEQFF. The CDR3 region has the DNA TGTGCCACCAGTGGAAAAAACCCCGGAACCTACAATGAGCAGTTCTTC.

This clonotype was detected only once. This sequence may be a read error, since a much larger clone differs from it by one base. The chain recombines TRBV18 with TRBJ2-5; D perhaps matches TRBD2 (5 bases). The CDR3 covers 13 residues. Germline values: CDR1 KGHSH, CDR2 LQKENI. CDR3 protein: CASSPLASETQCF. CDR3 coding DNA: TGTGCCAGCTCACCACTAGCGTCGGAGACCCAGTGCTTC.

The gene calls are TRBV5-1 and TRBJ1-5; D is possibly TRBD1 (5 bases). V lost 4 bases to trimming and J lost 6 bases, with 14 bases between them. Per germline, CDR1 SGHRS and CDR2 YFSETQ. This CDR3 is built from 14 residues. The CDR3 protein is CASSPRAFGQPQHF. In DNA form, the CDR3 reads TGCGCCAGCAGCCCCAGGGCTTTCGGTCAGCCCCAGCATTTT.

Points on this clonotype: The final CDR3 position lacks the conserved phenylalanine or tryptophan, pointing to a likely read error. This rearrangement joins TRBV7-8 to TRBJ2-1; D could derive from TRBD1 or TRBD2 (6 bases each). Germline-derived CDR1 and CDR2 are SGHVS and FQNEAQ. The CDR3 extends over 15 amino acids. The V end was cut by 5 bases, the J end by 5 bases, with 16 bases between. DNA for the CDR3: TGTGCCAGCAGCATGAGGGGGGTGGCCAACAATGAGCAGTTCTCC. Encoded protein: CASSMRGVANNEQFS.

As concerns this clonotype: The junction and the germline gene differ at one end; a read error may be behind it. The chain has TRBV20-1 and TRBJ1-3; 7 positions agree with TRBD1. The CDR3 consists of 14 residues. The germline CDR1 and CDR2 sequences are DFQATT and SNEGSKA (reference sequence). The DNA for the CDR3 is TGCAGTGCTGGAGACAGGGTGGCTGGAAACACCATATATTTT. It encodes CSAGDRVAGNTIYF.

This clonotype was seen at least ten times. V gene TRBV2 combines with J gene TRBJ1-2; 9 nucleotides agree with TRBD1. After removal of 6 bases from V and 5 bases from J, the junction contained 10 bases not matched to a gene. This CDR3 spans 15 amino acids. In germline, CDR1 is SNHLY, CDR2 FYNNEI. The DNA for the CDR3 is TGTGCCAGCAGACCCGGGACAGGGACCGCGTATGGCTACACCTTC. It translates to CASRPGTGTAYGYTF.

This clonotype occurred many times. The rearrangement uses TRBV5-1 and TRBJ2-1; 9 positions match TRBD1. V lost 9 bases, J lost 4 bases, and 14 bases stayed unmatched. CDR1 and CDR2 from the germline V gene are SGHRS and YFSETQ. CDR3 size: 16 residues. CDR3 loop: CATRRAVGQGYNEQFF. As DNA, the CDR3 is TGCGCCACCAGACGCGCCGTCGGACAGGGGTACAATGAGCAGTTCTTC.

In the case of this clonotype: Being one base from a much bigger clone, this may be a read error. V usage is TRBV6-5 and J usage is TRBJ1-2, with D maybe TRBD1 (6 bases). The CDR3 is 13 residues long. V was trimmed by 7 bases and J by 9 bases, leaving 18 bases between them. Looked up from germline, CDR1 is MNHEY and CDR2 is SVGAGI. CDR3 bases: TGTGCCAGCACTCAAAGAGGGGGACGCAGCTACACCTTC. Its protein product is CASTQRGGRSYTF.

This clonotype was detected many times. The J gene is TRBJ2-3, the V gene TRBV7-2; D perhaps matches TRBD2 (5 bases). The CDR3 runs to 16 residues. Trimming stripped 4 bases from V and 4 bases from J, with 18 bases between. The germline V gene encodes CDR1 SGHTA and CDR2 FQGNSA. The CDR3 here is CASSSPPGKRADTQYF. The CDR3 DNA reads TGTGCCAGCAGCTCACCCCCCGGGAAAAGAGCAGATACGCAGTATTTT.

The chain carries TRBV5-1 and TRBJ2-7, with 8 nucleotides matching TRBD1. In germline, CDR1 is SGHRS, CDR2 YFSETQ. The CDR3 covers 16 residues. With V trimmed by 0 bases and J by 7 bases, 12 bases remained unmatched. CDR3 in amino acids: CASSLEVGQVRVEQYF. CDR3 coding DNA: TGCGCCAGCAGCTTGGAGGTGGGACAGGTGCGGGTGGAGCAGTACTTC. The whole variable domain, remainder taken from reference TRBV5-1 and TRBJ2-7, is KAGVTQTPRYLIKTRGQQVTLSCSPISGHRSVSWYQQTPGQGLQFLFEYFSETQRNKGNFPGRFSGRQFSNSRSEMNVSTLELGDSALYLCASSLEVGQVRVEQYFGPGTRLTVT.

Many counts were recorded for this clonotype. The rearrangement joins TRBV7-8 to TRBJ2-5; D may be TRBD2 (5 bases). The germline gives CDR1 SGHVS, CDR2 FQNEAQ. The CDR3 has 17 amino acids. Trimming took 1 base from V and 4 from J, leaving 19 bases between them. In nucleotides, the CDR3 is TGTGCCAGCAGCTTAGTCTATAGGAGGCACCCCCGAGAGACCCAGTACTTC. This translates into CASSLVYRRHPRETQYF.

As to this clonotype: Likely a read error: the CDR3 ends without its conserved phenylalanine or tryptophan. The chain combines TRBV20-1 with TRBJ1-1; D uncertain. Per germline, CDR1 DFQATT and CDR2 SNEGSKA (reference sequence). The V gene lost 6 bases and the J gene lost 1 base, with 12 bases spanning the gap. This CDR3 contains 13 residues. DNA of the CDR3: TGCAGTGCATTCGACTCCGGGAACACTGAAGCTTTCTCT. Encoded protein: CSAFDSGNTEAFS.

This chain joins TRBV5-4 and TRBJ2-6, with 7 bases that match TRBD2. Germline V gene data show CDR1 as SGHNT and CDR2 as YYREEE (reference sequence). V shed 3 bases, J shed 2 bases, and the junction held 8 bases outside the gene matches. CDR3 length: 17 residues. CDR3 region: CASSSGGGGAGANVLTF. The CDR3 coding sequence is TGTGCCAGCAGCTCCGGTGGGGGGGGAGCTGGGGCCAACGTCCTGACTTTC.

The chain joins TRBV7-9 to TRBJ1-4; 9 bases align to TRBD1. Germline CDR1 SEHNR, CDR2 FQNEAQ (reference sequence). J gave up 5 bases and V 5 bases, and 9 bases lay outside the gene matches. CDR3 length: 16 amino acids. The CDR3 DNA reads TGTGCCAGCAGCCCCCATGGGGGACAGGGAAATGAAAAACTGTTTTTT. This encodes CASSPHGGQGNEKLFF.

The table lists this clonotype with a few counts. The chain carries TRBV20-1 and TRBJ1-1; no clear D gene. The CDR3 loop spans 11 amino acids. Germline CDR1 and CDR2: DFQATT and SNEGSKA (reference sequence). The V end was cut by 3 bases, the J end by 2 bases, with 4 bases between. CDR3: CSASENTEAFF. The CDR3 region has the DNA TGCAGTGCTAGCGAAAACACTGAAGCTTTCTTT.

There are many counts of this clonotype. The rearrangement uses TRBV18 and TRBJ1-1; D unclear. The CDR3 consists of 12 residues. Germline V gene sequence: CDR1 KGHSH, CDR2 LQKENI. Trimming pared 4 bases from V and 6 bases from J, leaving 9 bases between. The CDR3 sequence: CASSRDNPEAFF. CDR3 DNA: TGTGCCAGCTCACGCGACAACCCTGAAGCTTTCTTT.

A note on this clonotype: A much larger clonotype is one base distant, so this may be a read error. This chain joins TRBV5-1 and TRBJ2-2, with D perhaps assigned TRBD1 or TRBD2 (5 bases each). Germline CDR1 is SGHRS and CDR2 is YFSETQ. This CDR3 has 16 residues. The CDR3 sequence is CASSLARTTNTGELLF. The CDR3 nucleotides are TGCGCCAGCAGCTTGGCTCGGACAACCAACACCGGGGAGCTGCTTTTT. Complete variable domain (other parts from reference TRBV5-1 and TRBJ2-2): KAGVTQTPRYLIKTRGQQVTLSCSPISGHRSVSWYQQTPGQGLQFLFEYFSETQRNKGNFPGRFSGRQFSNSRSEMNVSTLELGDSALYLCASSLARTTNTGELLFGEGSRLTVL.

Of note for this clonotype: A clone one base away is much larger, so this may be a read error. The chain joins TRBV6-5 to TRBJ2-5; a weak D match, TRBD1 (6 bases). Germline assignment: CDR1 MNHEY and CDR2 SVGAGI. The CDR3 totals 13 residues. This chain's CDR3 is CTSSYSRGETQYF. CDR3 sequence (DNA): TGTACCAGCAGTTACTCTAGGGGGGAGACCCAGTACTTC.

In this sample, this clonotype turned up many times. The chain recombines TRBV5-1 with TRBJ1-4, with D perhaps matching TRBD1 (6 bases). CDR3 size: 15 residues. Germline lookup yields CDR1 SGHRS and CDR2 YFSETQ. The V gene lost 4 bases and the J gene lost 0 bases, with 10 bases spanning the gap. CDR3 residues: CASSTGTPTNEKLFF. The DNA of the CDR3 is TGCGCCAGCAGCACCGGGACACCAACTAATGAAAAACTGTTTTTT.

This clonotype was detected many times. The CDR3 sequence is CASSPGESYEQYF. CDR3 nucleotide sequence: TGTGCCAGCAGCCCCGGTGAGTCCTACGAGCAGTACTTC. J is TRBJ2-7 and V is TRBV28, with D unclear. This CDR3 has 13 amino acids. From germline, CDR1 is MDHEN and CDR2 SYDVKM. The V end was cut by 6 bases, the J end by 1 base, with 10 bases between.

In this sample, this clonotype turned up many times. The gene calls are TRBV5-1 and TRBJ1-4; D is perhaps TRBD1 (5 bases). The CDR3 is 14 amino acids. Germline values: CDR1 SGHRS, CDR2 YFSETQ. Deletions cut 2 bases from V and 3 bases from J, with 8 bases between. In DNA form, the CDR3 reads TGCGCCAGCAGCTTCGGGGGGGCTAATGAAAAACTGTTTTTT. Its protein product is CASSFGGANEKLFF.

J is TRBJ2-5 and V is TRBV6-1; D gene unclear. The germline gives CDR1 MNHNS, CDR2 SASEGT. V lost 8 bases and J 7 bases, leaving 11 bases between the germline ends. This CDR3 comprises 11 residues. In DNA form, the CDR3 reads TGTGCCAGCGTGGGCTCGGGGACCCAGTACTTC. Translation: CASVGSGTQYF.

The chain combines TRBV29-1 with TRBJ1-1, with a possible D match to TRBD1 (5 bases). V lost 3 bases to trimming and J lost 1 base, with 18 bases between them. Germline CDR1 and CDR2: SQVTM and ANQGSEA. The CDR3 is made up of 16 amino acids. This CDR3 reads CSVDPPGAGRNTEAFF. The DNA for the CDR3 is TGCAGCGTTGATCCCCCAGGAGCAGGGAGGAACACTGAAGCTTTCTTT.

The V call is TRBV7-3, the J call TRBJ2-2; a weak D match, TRBD1 (5 bases). Germline V gives CDR1 SGHTA, CDR2 FQGTGA. This CDR3 region has 16 residues. V lost 5 bases to trimming and J lost 4 bases, with 17 bases between them. The CDR3 nucleotides are TGTGCCAGCAGCCCCCGTGGCAGGGTACCCACCGGGGAGCTGTTTTTT. Encoded protein: CASSPRGRVPTGELFF.

This clonotype has ten or more counts. V gene TRBV14 combines with J gene TRBJ1-2; no firm D call. The CDR3 runs 13 residues. Germline V lookup: CDR1 SGHDN, CDR2 FVKESK. Trimming took 2 bases from V and 5 from J, leaving 9 bases between them. The CDR3 region is CASSQYTGYGYTF. The DNA of the CDR3 is TGTGCCAGCAGCCAATACACCGGGTATGGCTACACCTTC.

This clonotype was seen repeatedly, ten times or more. The CDR3 loop is CASRGRYTGELFF. The CDR3 DNA sequence: TGTGCCAGCAGGGGACGTTACACCGGGGAGCTGTTTTTT. The rearrangement uses TRBV9 and TRBJ2-2, with D perhaps assigned TRBD1 or TRBD2 (5 bases each). From germline, CDR1 is SGDLS and CDR2 YYNGEE. CDR3 length equals 13 residues. Trimming left V 5 bases short and J 3 bases short, with 8 bases between.

In the case of this clonotype: A junction end diverges from the germline sequence, so it may reflect a read error. V usage is TRBV7-3 and J usage is TRBJ2-1; 9 bases are shared with TRBD2. Germline V CDR1 and CDR2: SGHTA, FQGTGA. This CDR3 region has 15 residues. The CDR3 coding sequence is TGTGCCGGCAGCTCGCGGGGACTAGCTTCGAATGAGCAGTCCTTC. Its protein is CAGSSRGLASNEQSF.

This clonotype has at least ten counts. The rearrangement links TRBV20-1 to TRBJ2-1, with TRBD2 identical over 11 bases. Losses at the gene ends were 6 bases for V and 5 bases for J; bases not matched to a gene: 12. CDR3 size: 16 residues. CDR1 and CDR2 from the germline V gene are DFQATT and SNEGSKA (reference sequence). CDR3 DNA sequence: TGCAGTGCCCGATACCCGACTAGCGGGGCGCACAATGAGCAGTTCTTC. Its translation: CSARYPTSGAHNEQFF.

The J gene is TRBJ1-5, the V gene TRBV9; D is unresolved. The germline V gene has CDR1 SGDLS and CDR2 YYNGEE. V lost 3 bases and J 4 bases, leaving 8 bases between the germline ends. The CDR3 is 13 amino acids. The CDR3 sequence: CASSAVGNQPQHF. The DNA for the CDR3 is TGTGCCAGCAGCGCGGTCGGGAATCAGCCCCAGCATTTT.